The following is a T cell receptor beta chain sequence with its context. This entry comes from a study of blood T cell repertoires in COVID-19. Study-level background: Acute and convalescent COVID-19 specimens originated in the United States, Italy and Spain.

This CDR3 spans 14 amino acids. Germline V CDR1 and CDR2: SGHRS, YFSETQ. Trimming stripped 4 bases from V and 8 bases from J, with 18 bases between. Method: immunoSEQ multiplex PCR; TCRdb's copy keeps in-frame clones and lacks some. The sample contains roughly 360,000 clones, more than 70% of which appear only once. This TCR was recovered from a man aged 25 to 40 who had recovered from COVID-19. The chain carries TRBV5-1 and TRBJ1-2, with D perhaps matching TRBD1 (6 bases). Sequencing was done on a sample of PBMCs or T cells enriched from blood (not recorded which). CDR3 sequence reads: CASSRDMEVGGYTF. CDR3 in DNA: TGCGCCAGCAGCCGGGACATGGAAGTTGGGGGCTACACCTTC. Together with reference TRBV5-1 and TRBJ1-2, the CDR3 gives the full variable domain: KAGVTQTPRYLIKTRGQQVTLSCSPISGHRSVSWYQQTPGQGLQFLFEYFSETQRNKGNFPGRFSGRQFSNSRSEMNVSTLELGDSALYLCASSRDMEVGGYTFGSGTRLTVV.